The 7 T cell receptor beta chains reported below all come from one sample, sequenced in a study of blood T cell repertoires in COVID-19. The data were produced by immunoSEQ multiplex PCR, yet TCRdb's version contains in-frame clones alone and is incomplete. The sample includes tens of thousands of clones, around 87% of them seen just once. Source material: peripheral blood. The source is an elderly woman with active or convalescent COVID-19.

CDR3 bases: TGTGCCAGCAGCCTATCTAGCTACACCTTC. Protein sequence: CASSLSSYTF. The chain carries TRBV11-3 and TRBJ1-2; D is undetermined. The CDR3 length is 10 residues. V lost 5 bases to trimming and J lost 9 bases, with 7 bases between them. CDR1 and CDR2 (germline): SGHNT, YENEEA. The full variable domain, completed using reference TRBV11-3 and TRBJ1-2, is EAGVVQSPRYKIIEKKQPVAFWCNPISGHNTLYWYLQNLGQGPELLIRYENEEAVDDSQLPKDRFSAERLKGVDSTLKIQPAELGDSAVYLCASSLSSYTFGSGTRLTVV.

This clone was found a few times. V and J are TRBV27 and TRBJ1-3, with a weak D call TRBD1 (5 bases). Per germline, CDR1 MNHEY and CDR2 SMNVEV (reference sequence). The ends were cut back, 5 bases at V and 0 bases at J, with 20 bases in the middle. There are 18 residues in the CDR3. CDR3 in DNA: TGTGCCAGCAGTGCTCCCCCCCTAATCAGGGTCTCTGGAAACACCATATATTTT. Residues: CASSAPPLIRVSGNTIYF.

J is TRBJ1-5 and V is TRBV19, with D hard to call. This CDR3 is 14 amino acids long. From germline, CDR1 is LNHDA and CDR2 SQIVND (reference sequence). The V gene lost 7 bases and the J gene lost 3 bases, with 13 bases spanning the gap. CDR3 sequence reads: CASTMGRYNQPQHF. The DNA of the CDR3 is TGTGCCAGTACCATGGGCAGGTACAATCAGCCCCAGCATTTT.

The chain is built from TRBV19 and TRBJ2-7, with TRBD1 matching over 8 bases. This CDR3 has 14 amino acids. Germline V gene sequence: CDR1 LNHDA, CDR2 SQIVND (reference sequence). The trim removed 3 bases at V and 5 bases at J, leaving 6 bases unmatched. CDR3 amino acids: CASSMGRGRHEQYF. In DNA, the CDR3 is TGTGCCAGTAGTATGGGCAGGGGGCGACACGAGCAGTACTTC.

As for this clone: Other DNA sequences in this sample translate to the same CDR3. The chain has TRBV15 and TRBJ1-1; D is uncertain. The CDR3 extends over 15 amino acids. Trimming cost V 0 bases and J 1 base, with 9 bases left between them. Germline V gene sequence: CDR1 LNHNV, CDR2 YYDKDF (reference sequence). CDR3 nucleotides: TGTGCCACCAGCAGAGATTTAGGGAGGAACACTGAAGCTTTCTTT. As protein: CATSRDLGRNTEAFF.

The count of this clone is one. V and J are TRBV7-9 and TRBJ2-1; TRBD1 is a possible D gene (5 bases). Germline values: CDR1 SEHNR, CDR2 FQNEAQ (reference sequence). The CDR3 has 14 amino acids. V lost 4 bases, J lost 8 bases, and 15 bases lay in between. CDR3 coding DNA: TGTGCCAGCAGCTATCGACAGCCTGGCGATGAGCAGTTCTTC. Translating it yields CASSYRQPGDEQFF.

CDR3 loop: CASSVQGTDTQYF. CDR3 nucleotide sequence: TGTGCCAGCAGCGTACAGGGGACAGATACGCAGTATTTT. The chain carries TRBV9 and TRBJ2-3, with D tentatively TRBD1 (6 bases). The CDR3 is 13 residues long. V was shortened by 1 base and J by 3 bases, with 6 bases between the two germline ends. Per germline, CDR1 SGDLS and CDR2 YYNGEE.